This TCR beta chain was captured by sequencing in a study of sequential checkpoint blockade in melanoma. Study details: First-line arms were nivolumab then ipilimumab, or the reverse, randomized 1:1. After both sequences, patients received maintenance nivolumab.

Method: immunoSEQ multiplex PCR; TCRdb's copy keeps in-frame clones and lacks some. The data hold about 12,000 clones, with 82% observed a single time. Treatment reported: randomized to nivolumab then ipilimumab (arm A) or the reverse (arm B). PBMC sorting kept live CD3+CD8+ cells without CD19 or CD56. Trimming shortened V by 5 bases and J by 2 bases, and 10 bases separated the two germline ends. The CDR3 covers 13 residues. Germline CDR1 and CDR2: LNHDA and SQIVND (reference sequence). This chain joins TRBV19 and TRBJ2-7; unclear D gene. The specimen comprised CD8+ T cells sorted from blood (inferred from file names), sampled from a patient given nivolumab and ipilimumab in sequence. The origin of this receptor is a human donor with melanoma. The CDR3 sequence: CASSASFTYEQYF. CDR3 sequence (DNA): TGTGCCAGTAGTGCCAGTTTCACCTACGAGCAGTACTTC.